The 5 T cell receptor beta chains below come from one sample, sequenced in a study of T-cell memory formation after mild COVID-19. TCRdb re-derived calls from the 5' RACE reads in MiXCR, one entry per CDR3 protein. The sample contains a few hundred thousand distinct CDR3 sequences, 28% of which appear only once. Sequenced: PBMCs or a T cell subset sorted from them (not recorded which). The receptors shown here come from an adult woman who had mild COVID-19 (a few samples of this study predate the infection). Cell type and time point are not known.

The chain recombines TRBV7-2 with TRBJ1-1, with D possibly matching TRBD1 (5 bases). With 7 bases removed from V and 0 bases from J, the gap between germline ends came to 12 bases. The CDR3 runs to 14 residues. Germline V CDR1 and CDR2: SGHTA, FQGNSA. The CDR3 DNA follows: TGTGCCAGCAAAACGGGACCCATGAACACTGAAGCTTTCTTT. It translates to CASKTGPMNTEAFF.

The chain links TRBV20-1 to TRBJ1-2; D remains ambiguous. Germline-derived CDR1 and CDR2 are DFQATT and SNEGSKA (reference sequence). The V end lost 2 bases, the J end lost 8 bases, and 18 bases lay between the germline ends. The CDR3 contains 14 residues. The CDR3 DNA sequence: TGCAGTGCTAGATCTCGGGCGACTGCGGACGGCTACACCTTC. Translation: CSARSRATADGYTF.

This clonotype showed up just a few times. The V call is TRBV5-1, the J call TRBJ2-3; D gene ambiguous. The ends were cut back, 4 bases at V and 1 base at J, with 16 bases in the middle. Germline V gene sequence: CDR1 SGHRS, CDR2 YFSETQ. This CDR3 region has 16 residues. CDR3 residues: CASSIDPAVGTDTQYF. For the CDR3, the DNA is TGCGCCAGCAGCATCGACCCCGCGGTCGGCACAGATACGCAGTATTTT.

This clonotype showed up just a few times. The rearrangement joins TRBV7-9 to TRBJ1-5, with 7 nucleotides matching TRBD1. The germline CDR1 and CDR2 sequences are SEHNR and FQNEAQ (reference sequence). After removal of 4 bases from V and 7 bases from J, the junction contained 19 bases not matched to a gene. CDR3 length equals 18 residues. Here the CDR3 reads CASSSLSDRVFLGQPQHF. CDR3 sequence (DNA): TGTGCCAGCAGCTCCCTATCTGACAGGGTCTTCCTAGGGCAGCCCCAGCATTTT.

The sample holds a few counts of this clonotype. The gene calls are TRBV30 and TRBJ2-2; 11 positions agree with TRBD2. The length of the CDR3 is 15 residues. The V gene end was trimmed by 4 bases and the J gene end by 5 bases; junction bases not matched to a gene: 6. Germline V gene sequence: CDR1 GTSNPN, CDR2 SVGIG (reference sequence). CDR3 protein: CAWNSGRAGTGELFF. CDR3 DNA: TGTGCCTGGAATAGCGGGAGGGCCGGTACCGGGGAGCTGTTTTTT.